The 4 T cell receptor beta chains below were found in one sample sequenced in a study of T-cell reconstitution after alpha-beta-depleted transplantation in children. Unique molecular identifiers were incorporated when the TCRbeta library was constructed. TCRdb called the PCR reads again in MiXCR, with one record for every CDR3 protein. The table records some 600,000 distinct CDR3 sequences, 10% to 15% of them present only once. Sequenced material: PBMCs, mostly from graft donor cells, taken 360 days after TCRalphabeta/CD19-depleted stem cell transplant. The receptors derive from a male patient aged 10-17 years who had a stem cell transplant for acute myeloid leukemia, so the T cells may come from the graft donor.

The J gene is TRBJ2-5, the V gene TRBV6-2 or TRBV6-3, with TRBD2 matching 7 bases. The ends lost 2 bases at V and 4 bases at J; junction bases unmatched: 10. CDR3 length: 16 residues. The germline gives CDR1 MNHEY, CDR2 SVGEGT. The DNA of the CDR3 is TGTGCCAGCAGTTACCGCCCGGCGTTAGCGGGAGAGACCCAGTACTTC. Encoded protein: CASSYRPALAGETQYF.

This clonotype was detected ten times or more. The CDR3 sequence is CSVGPGRTDTQYF. CDR3 bases: TGCAGCGTCGGTCCGGGGAGGACAGATACGCAGTATTTT. The rearrangement links TRBV29-1 to TRBJ2-3, with D maybe TRBD2 (6 bases). With 6 bases removed from V and 3 bases from J, the gap between germline ends came to 13 bases. Looked up from germline, CDR1 is SQVTM and CDR2 is ANQGSEA. The CDR3 contains 13 residues.

This chain joins TRBV11-2 and TRBJ2-5, with 8 bases aligning to TRBD1. V shed 7 bases and J 4 bases; nucleotides not matched to a gene: 5. Germline V gene sequence: CDR1 SGHAT, CDR2 FQNNGV. The CDR3 runs to 13 residues. The CDR3 loop is CASTLDRGETQYF. The CDR3 coding sequence is TGTGCCAGCACTCTAGACAGGGGAGAGACCCAGTACTTC.

This clonotype turned up a few times. The CDR3 sequence is CASSTITGNNEQFF. As DNA, the CDR3 is TGTGCCAGCAGCACAATTACAGGGAACAATGAGCAGTTCTTC. This rearrangement joins TRBV5-6 to TRBJ2-1; the D gene is possibly TRBD1 (6 bases). CDR1 and CDR2 (germline): SGHDT, YYEEEE. V lost 4 bases and J lost 5, with 13 bases in between. This CDR3 is built from 14 residues.